What follows are 20 T cell receptor beta chains derived from one specimen sequenced in a study of blood T cell repertoires in COVID-19. Generated by immunoSEQ multiplex PCR, the TCRdb table keeps only in-frame clones and is missing some. The sample lists approximately 62,000 clones, approximately 90% seen once, with about 1.5% in the top ten. Sequencing input: peripheral blood. The receptors originated from a man between 60 and 75 years old with acute or convalescent COVID-19.

This chain joins TRBV28 and TRBJ1-2; D gene uncertain. CDR1 and CDR2 (germline): MDHEN, SYDVKM. V lost 2 bases, J lost 3 bases, and 7 bases lay in between. The CDR3 is 13 residues long. The CDR3 reads CASSLAIDYGYTF. In DNA, the CDR3 is TGTGCCAGCAGTTTAGCCATAGACTATGGCTACACCTTC.

This clone was counted a few times. The J gene is TRBJ2-1, the V gene TRBV27; 14 bases are shared with TRBD2. Germline-derived CDR1 and CDR2 are MNHEY and SMNVEV (reference sequence). The CDR3 extends over 18 amino acids. V trimming: 6 bases; J trimming: 4 bases; junction bases outside the gene matches: 11. The CDR3 DNA sequence: TGTGCCAGCAGCCTCGGACTAGCGGGAGGCCGACCTTACAATGAGCAGTTCTTC. Encoded protein: CASSLGLAGGRPYNEQFF.

This clone has more than one count but fewer than ten. The chain has TRBV5-1 and TRBJ2-2; perhaps TRBD2 as D (6 bases). The CDR3 has 14 residues. Per germline, CDR1 SGHRS and CDR2 YFSETQ. V was shortened by 4 bases and J by 7 bases, with 14 bases between the two germline ends. The CDR3 protein is CASSTGEDNGELFF. The CDR3 bases are TGCGCCAGCAGCACGGGAGAGGATAACGGGGAGCTGTTTTTT. Looking up the rest from reference TRBV5-1 and TRBJ2-2 gives the full variable domain: KAGVTQTPRYLIKTRGQQVTLSCSPISGHRSVSWYQQTPGQGLQFLFEYFSETQRNKGNFPGRFSGRQFSNSRSEMNVSTLELGDSALYLCASSTGEDNGELFFGEGSRLTVL.

The chain couples TRBV10-3 to TRBJ2-3, with D tentatively TRBD1 (5 bases). V dropped 3 bases and J dropped 7 bases, with 17 bases sitting between them. CDR1 and CDR2 (germline): ENHRY, SYGVKD. The CDR3 length is 15 residues. Written as DNA, the CDR3 is TGTGCCATCAGTGACTACGGCCGATCAGGGAATACGCAGTATTTT. As protein: CAISDYGRSGNTQYF.

This sequence joins TRBV11-2 and TRBJ1-1, with D uncertain. Trimming pared 2 bases from V and 1 base from J, leaving 11 bases between. This CDR3 is built from 15 residues. Germline CDR1 is SGHAT and CDR2 is FQNNGV. CDR3 coding DNA: TGTGCCAGCAGCTTACTTGTGTTTCGGAACACTGAAGCTTTCTTT. This encodes CASSLLVFRNTEAFF.

Details on this clone: The sample holds other DNA sequences that translate to the same CDR3. J is TRBJ2-6 and V is TRBV18; D possibly corresponds to TRBD1 (5 bases). V was clipped by 3 bases and J by 0 bases, with 9 bases between them. Germline lookup yields CDR1 KGHSH and CDR2 LQKENI. This CDR3 spans 16 amino acids. The CDR3 loop reads CASSPDSPSGANVLTF. CDR3 DNA: TGTGCCAGCTCACCTGACAGTCCCTCTGGGGCCAACGTCCTGACTTTC. The entire variable domain, with the rest obtained from reference TRBV18 and TRBJ2-6, is as follows: NAGVMQNPRHLVRRRGQEARLRCSPMKGHSHVYWYRQLPEEGLKFMVYLQKENIIDESGMPKERFSAEFPKEGPSILRIQQVVRGDSAAYFCASSPDSPSGANVLTFGAGSRLTVL.

The genes are TRBV7-2 and TRBJ2-3; D is undetermined. Germline V gene lookup returns CDR1 SGHTA and CDR2 FQGNSA. This CDR3 has 11 amino acids. Deletions cut 2 bases from V and 5 bases from J, with 2 bases between. This CDR3 reads CASSLQDTQYF. The CDR3 region has the DNA TGTGCCAGCAGCTTACAAGATACGCAGTATTTT.

This clone was counted once. This chain connects TRBV7-2 to TRBJ1-2; TRBD1 matches 7 bases. The V gene end was trimmed by 5 bases and the J gene end by 6 bases; junction bases not matched to a gene: 15. This CDR3 has 16 residues. In germline, CDR1 is SGHTA, CDR2 FQGNSA. The DNA of the CDR3 is TGTGCCAGCAGCCCCCAGGTGCTCCAGGGGGGAAATGGCTACACCTTC. Residues: CASSPQVLQGGNGYTF.

This clone appeared a few times. V gene TRBV6-5 combines with J gene TRBJ1-5; D may be TRBD1 (6 bases). V was trimmed by 2 bases and J by 7 bases, leaving 9 bases between them. There are 13 residues in the CDR3. Germline lookup yields CDR1 MNHEY and CDR2 SVGAGI. The CDR3 DNA reads as TGTGCCAGCAGTTACAGGGGGGGCCAGCCCCAGCATTTT. Its translation is CASSYRGGQPQHF.

This clone has a single count. The rearrangement joins TRBV28 to TRBJ2-7; 11 positions agree with TRBD1. J gave up 3 bases and V 6 bases, and 4 bases lay outside the gene matches. Germline V CDR1 and CDR2: MDHEN, SYDVKM. The CDR3 sequence is 14 residues long. DNA for the CDR3: TGTGCCAGCAGGGGACAGGGGGAGTACTACGAGCAGTACTTC. Translated: CASRGQGEYYEQYF.

The CDR3 coding sequence is TGTGCCAGCAGCCGAACAGGGGCTGGAAACACCATATATTTT. Its translation is CASSRTGAGNTIYF. The V gene is TRBV7-3, the J gene TRBJ1-3; 7 bases match TRBD1. After removal of 5 bases from V and 2 bases from J, the junction contained 3 bases not matched to a gene. Germline CDR1 and CDR2: SGHTA and FQGTGA. CDR3 length equals 14 residues.

The chain links TRBV11-3 to TRBJ2-5; 7 bases are shared with TRBD1. Germline V gene sequence: CDR1 SGHNT, CDR2 YENEEA. The junction had 10 bases not matched to a gene; V was cut back by 5 bases and J by 7 bases. The CDR3 loop spans 14 amino acids. The CDR3 DNA reads as TGTGCCAGCAGCCCCGACAGATCAGGGGGGACCCAGTACTTC. It yields the protein CASSPDRSGGTQYF.

The chain links TRBV2 to TRBJ1-1; no clear D. The CDR3 extends over 13 amino acids. V gave up 3 bases and J gave up 2 bases, with 7 bases separating them. Per the germline V gene, CDR1 is SNHLY and CDR2 is FYNNEI. The chain's CDR3 is CASSETHNTEAFF. The CDR3 nucleotides are TGTGCCAGCAGTGAGACACACAACACTGAAGCTTTCTTT.

The gene calls are TRBV5-1 and TRBJ2-4, with D possibly matching TRBD1 (6 bases). There are 15 residues in the CDR3. V dropped 0 bases and J dropped 9 bases, with 16 bases sitting between them. Germline-derived CDR1 and CDR2 are SGHRS and YFSETQ. CDR3 nucleotides: TGCGCCAGCAGCTTGGAGGCAGGGGTCCAGGGCATTCAGTACTTC. Translated: CASSLEAGVQGIQYF.

J is TRBJ2-4 and V is TRBV6-1; possible D gene TRBD2, 7 bases. The CDR3 is 15 amino acids. From germline, CDR1 is MNHNS and CDR2 SASEGT. V lost 1 base, J lost 7 bases, and 14 bases lay in between. Written as DNA, the CDR3 is TGTGCCAGCAGTGAAGGGGGGGGCTCATGGAACATTCAGTACTTC. Translating it yields CASSEGGGSWNIQYF.

This sequence joins TRBV28 and TRBJ1-3; TRBD1 aligns across 7 bases. V trimming: 3 bases; J trimming: 1 base; junction bases outside the gene matches: 9. Looked up from germline, CDR1 is MDHEN and CDR2 is SYDVKM. The CDR3 contains 17 residues. CDR3 residues: CASSFQKQGGSGNTIYF. In DNA form, the CDR3 reads TGTGCCAGCAGTTTCCAGAAGCAGGGGGGTTCTGGAAACACCATATATTTT.

This clone was observed a single time. This chain connects TRBV6-5 to TRBJ2-5; D is ambiguous. V dropped 7 bases and J dropped 0 bases, with 6 bases sitting between them. In germline, CDR1 is MNHEY, CDR2 SVGAGI. The CDR3 loop spans 12 amino acids. In nucleotides, the CDR3 is TGTGCCAGCACAGGCAACCAAGAGACCCAGTACTTC. Amino acid sequence: CASTGNQETQYF.

This chain uses TRBV7-2 with TRBJ2-3; 7 nucleotides agree with TRBD2. The CDR3 is 17 amino acids. The J segment lost 6 bases and the V segment lost 1 base, leaving 13 bases of the junction unmatched. Germline values: CDR1 SGHTA, CDR2 FQGNSA. The chain's CDR3 is CASSLESASGWGDTQYF. The CDR3 DNA sequence: TGTGCCAGCAGCTTAGAGTCGGCTAGCGGATGGGGGGATACGCAGTATTTT.

V is TRBV11-1 and J is TRBJ2-3; D remains ambiguous. Trimming removed 6 bases from V and 4 bases from J, with 5 bases in between. Germline CDR1 is SGHAT and CDR2 is FQDESV (reference sequence). This CDR3 contains 11 residues. CDR3 in DNA: TGTGCCAGCAGTTCCGCAGATACGCAGTATTTT. Translating gives CASSSADTQYF.

The V call is TRBV18, the J call TRBJ1-3, with D hard to call. V dropped 4 bases and J dropped 0 bases, with 19 bases sitting between them. The CDR3 is made up of 18 amino acids. Germline V gene sequence: CDR1 KGHSH, CDR2 LQKENI. For the CDR3, the DNA is TGTGCCAGCTCACGGATAGGTAGTACCGACAACTCTGGAAACACCATATATTTT. It is translated as CASSRIGSTDNSGNTIYF.